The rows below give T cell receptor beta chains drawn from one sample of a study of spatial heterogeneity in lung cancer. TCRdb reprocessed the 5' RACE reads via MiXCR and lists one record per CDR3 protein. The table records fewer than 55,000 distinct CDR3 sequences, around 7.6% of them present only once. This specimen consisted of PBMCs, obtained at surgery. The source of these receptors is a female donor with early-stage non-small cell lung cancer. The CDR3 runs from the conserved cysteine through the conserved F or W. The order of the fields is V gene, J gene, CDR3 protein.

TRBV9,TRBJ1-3,CASSVQETSGNTIYF
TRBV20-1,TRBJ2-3,CSVDARTSGNTQYF
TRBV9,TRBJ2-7,CASSVGGSYEQYF
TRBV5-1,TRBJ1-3,CASSLVGEHSGNTIYF
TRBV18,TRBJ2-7,CASSPSGGTASYEQYF
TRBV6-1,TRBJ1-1,CASSVQRNTEAFF
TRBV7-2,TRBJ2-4,CASSPSSAGLAKNIQYF
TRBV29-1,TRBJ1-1,CSVEPGILNTEAFF
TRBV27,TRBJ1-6,CASSPGQGSSPLHF
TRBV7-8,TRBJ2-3,CASTKVPGPDTQYF
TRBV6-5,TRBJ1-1,CASSYATADTEAFF
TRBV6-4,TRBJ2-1,CASSERAGGDYNEQFF
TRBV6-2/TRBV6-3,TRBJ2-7,CASSHLNSGPYEQYF
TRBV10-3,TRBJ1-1,CAISGQMNTEAFF
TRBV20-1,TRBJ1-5,CSANGQGVGNQPQHF
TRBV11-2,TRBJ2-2,CASSQDGVPTGELFF
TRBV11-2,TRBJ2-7,CASSLQSSYEQYF
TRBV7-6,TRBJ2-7,CASSFGQGCEQYF
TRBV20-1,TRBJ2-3,CSARRGDPDTQYF
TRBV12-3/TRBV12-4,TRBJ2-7,CASSLLGLAGGRAYEQYF
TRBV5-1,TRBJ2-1,CASSLAGLAMRNEQFF
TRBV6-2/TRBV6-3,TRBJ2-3,CASSYSPPGHGTDTQYF
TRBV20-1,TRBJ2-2,CSAKDTYTGELFF
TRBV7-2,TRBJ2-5,CASSSLASGETQYF
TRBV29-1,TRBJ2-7,CSAGQGLYEQYF
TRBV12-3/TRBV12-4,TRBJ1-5,CASRSDRGLVQPQHF
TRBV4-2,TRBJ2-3,CASSRGTESTDTQYF
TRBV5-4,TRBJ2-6,CASSAPLGRSSGANVLTF
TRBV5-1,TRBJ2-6,CASSYRGDRATSGANVLTF
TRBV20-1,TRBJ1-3,CSASGSRRGSGNTIYF
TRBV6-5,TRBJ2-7,CASSPRTGAPGQYF
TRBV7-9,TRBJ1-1,CASSEYRVWDTEAFF
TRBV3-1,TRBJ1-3,CASSQGLVVRGLSSGNTIYF
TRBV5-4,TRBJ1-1,CASTPDRTNTEAFF
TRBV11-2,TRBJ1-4,CASSTRTGGGEKLFF
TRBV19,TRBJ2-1,CASSIRNEQFF
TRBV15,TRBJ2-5,CATSREGNQETQYF
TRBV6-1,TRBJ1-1,CASSAEGGTEAFF
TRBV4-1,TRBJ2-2,CASSQEVGQNAGELFF
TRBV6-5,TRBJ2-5,CASSYFDSQETQYF
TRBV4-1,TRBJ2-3,CASSQRHTDTQYF
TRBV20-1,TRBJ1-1,CSARDPQRALEAFF
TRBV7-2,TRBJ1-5,CASSLLTGTDGFSNQPQHF
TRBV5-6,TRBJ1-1,CASRGAFTEAFF
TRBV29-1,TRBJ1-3,CSVGVTSGNTIYF
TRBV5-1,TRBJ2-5,CASRSVPETQYF
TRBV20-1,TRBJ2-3,CSAREQATDTQYF
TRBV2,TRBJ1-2,CASILIMGGGGYTF
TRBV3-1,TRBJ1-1,CASSQVGAEAFF
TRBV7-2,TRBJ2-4,CASSFRGSGDLAKNIQYF
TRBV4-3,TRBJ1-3,CASSQARDRGAIYF
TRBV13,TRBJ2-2,CASSLFPGELFF
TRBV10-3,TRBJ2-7,CAISETDTAYEQYF